The entry below gives a single TCR beta chain sequence along with its context. The data derive from a study of CD4+ T cells in melanoma. Sequencing was performed with immunoSEQ multiplex PCR; in TCRdb, only in-frame clones are kept and a portion is missing. The table lists tens of thousands of clones, 60% to 80% of them singletons. This CDR3 has 13 amino acids. Per the germline V gene, CDR1 is SGHDT and CDR2 is YYEEEE. V was clipped by 1 base and J by 2 bases, with 7 bases between them. The receptor comes from a human donor with melanoma. The sequencing input was tumor tissue. This rearrangement joins TRBV5-6 to TRBJ2-7; D is ambiguous. CDR3 amino acids: CASSLFPTYEQYF. CDR3 nucleotides: TGTGCCAGCAGCTTGTTCCCTACCTACGAGCAGTACTTC. Filled out from reference TRBV5-6 and TRBJ2-7, the complete variable domain reads DAGVTQSPTHLIKTRGQQVTLRCSPKSGHDTVSWYQQALGQGPQFIFQYYEEEERQRGNFPDRFSGHQFPNYSSELNVNALLLGDSALYLCASSLFPTYEQYFGPGTRLTVT.